This TCR beta chain is drawn from a study of T cells expressing NK-cell markers. About the research overall: Repertoire data for TCR beta were derived from sorted T cells (CD3+CD56+NKG2C+, CD3+CD56+NKG2C- and CD3+CD56-NKG2C+).

Germline values: CDR1 SQVTM, CDR2 ANQGSEA. CDR3 length: 14 amino acids. TCRdb re-called the 5' RACE reads and catalogs CDR3 proteins one per entry, DNA excluded. The listing records about 380,000 distinct CDR3 sequences. This receptor was identified in a man aged 18-69 years in good health. V and J are TRBV29-1 and TRBJ2-7; with no DNA, the TCRdb D assignment of TRBD1 cannot be verified. Material: blood T cells: a sorted CD56 or NKG2C T cell subset, CD4+ or CD8+ T cells, or bulk PBMC T cells (not recorded which). The CDR3 protein is CSVESTGSANEQYF.